Presented here are 10 T cell receptor beta chains from one specimen sequenced in a study of radiation and T cells in renal cell carcinoma. Generated by immunoSEQ multiplex PCR, the TCRdb table keeps only in-frame clones and is missing some. The sample holds some 50,000 clones, roughly four fifths seen once. Time point noted: baseline pretreatment blood. Treatment noted: 15 Gy SBRT to primary tumor, nephrectomy 4 weeks later. The sequences come from blood, collected from a patient whose treatment included radiotherapy and nephrectomy. Receptors were obtained from a woman between 70 and 85 years old with renal cell carcinoma.

The V call is TRBV7-3, the J call TRBJ2-3, with 15 bases fitting TRBD2. The ends lost 4 bases at V and 1 base at J; junction bases unmatched: 6. The CDR3 sequence is 18 residues long. Germline CDR1 reads SGHTA; CDR2 reads FQGTGA. CDR3: CASSSGLAGGPGTDTQYF. The CDR3 region has the DNA TGTGCCAGCAGCTCCGGACTAGCGGGAGGGCCGGGCACAGATACGCAGTATTTT. Based on the CDR3 plus reference TRBV7-3 and TRBJ2-3, the full variable domain is GAGVSQTPSNKVTEKGKYVELRCDPISGHTALYWYRQSLGQGPEFLIYFQGTGAADDSGLPNDRFFAVRPEGSVSTLKIQRTERGDSAVYLCASSSGLAGGPGTDTQYFGPGTRLTVL.

The chain is built from TRBV25-1 and TRBJ1-2; 8 positions agree with TRBD1. Germline V gene lookup returns CDR1 MGHDK and CDR2 SYGVNS. This CDR3 has 14 amino acids. The V segment lost 1 base and the J segment 4 bases; nucleotides outside the gene matches: 2. CDR3 region: CASSESGGGYGYTF. The CDR3 coding sequence is TGTGCCAGCAGTGAATCAGGGGGCGGCTATGGCTACACCTTC.

The chain combines TRBV7-9 with TRBJ1-2, with a weak D call TRBD1 (6 bases). Trimming removed 1 base from V and 4 bases from J, with 13 bases in between. CDR3 size: 15 residues. Germline lookup yields CDR1 SEHNR and CDR2 FQNEAQ (reference sequence). CDR3 region: CASSLEQGEFYGYTF. In nucleotides, the CDR3 is TGTGCCAGCAGCTTAGAACAGGGAGAATTCTATGGCTACACCTTC.

This chain links TRBV28 with TRBJ2-2, with TRBD2 as a possible D gene (6 bases). Germline loops: CDR1 MDHEN, CDR2 SYDVKM. The length of the CDR3 is 13 residues. V lost 8 bases and J lost 7, with 14 bases in between. The CDR3 region is CASSRRGFGELFF. The CDR3 bases are TGTGCCAGCTCTCGGCGGGGATTCGGGGAGCTGTTTTTT. Supplemented by reference TRBV28 and TRBJ2-2, the full variable domain reads DVKVTQSSRYLVKRTGEKVFLECVQDMDHENMFWYRQDPGLGLRLIYFSYDVKMKEKGDIPEGYSVSREKKERFSLILESASTNQTSMYLCASSRRGFGELFFGEGSRLTVL.

The chain carries TRBV9 and TRBJ2-2, with 9 bases aligning to TRBD1. From germline, CDR1 is SGDLS and CDR2 YYNGEE. The CDR3 is 14 amino acids. Trimming took 3 bases from V and 3 from J; bases not matched to a gene: 0. CDR3: CASSDRGHTGELFF. Written as DNA, the CDR3 is TGTGCCAGCAGCGACAGGGGGCACACCGGGGAGCTGTTTTTT.

The chain joins TRBV5-1 to TRBJ1-3; D is uncertain. CDR1 SGHRS and CDR2 YFSETQ come from the germline V gene. V was trimmed by 2 bases and J by 1 base, leaving 7 bases between them. There are 14 residues in the CDR3. DNA of the CDR3: TGCGCCAGCAGCTTTAGCGAATCTGGAAACACCATATATTTT. This gives the protein CASSFSESGNTIYF.

The chain joins TRBV5-1 to TRBJ2-7; D unresolved. With 0 bases removed from V and 7 bases from J, the gap between germline ends came to 14 bases. The CDR3 is 14 residues long. CDR1 is SGHRS and CDR2 is YFSETQ in the germline V gene. In DNA, the CDR3 is TGCGCCAGCAGCTTGGGCCAATATCCTAGTGAGCAGTACTTC. This gives the protein CASSLGQYPSEQYF.

The V gene is TRBV18, the J gene TRBJ2-3; D perhaps matches TRBD2 (6 bases). CDR3 length: 16 residues. Germline V gene sequence: CDR1 KGHSH, CDR2 LQKENI. V shed 3 bases and J shed 5 bases, with 18 bases lying between them. The CDR3 DNA follows: TGTGCCAGCTCACCGATGGGCGGGGTTCGGGGAGATACGCAGTATTTT. This encodes CASSPMGGVRGDTQYF.

The rearrangement uses TRBV7-9 and TRBJ1-1, with a tentative D call TRBD1 (5 bases). The germline V and J ends were trimmed by 0 bases and 7 bases, with 12 bases remaining between them. The CDR3 totals 14 residues. Germline V gene lookup returns CDR1 SEHNR and CDR2 FQNEAQ (reference sequence). The CDR3: CASSLAGGLREAFF. The CDR3 DNA reads as TGTGCCAGCAGCTTAGCGGGGGGACTTCGTGAAGCTTTCTTT.

The genes are TRBV5-1 and TRBJ2-5, with 7 nucleotides matching TRBD2. This CDR3 spans 16 amino acids. Trimming at V came to 4 bases and at J to 0 bases, leaving 9 bases not matched to a gene. CDR1 and CDR2 from the germline V gene are SGHRS and YFSETQ. Written as DNA, the CDR3 is TGCGCCAGCAGCCCCGCACCCGGGACTAACCAAGAGACCCAGTACTTC. This gives the protein CASSPAPGTNQETQYF.